This T cell receptor (beta chain) stems from a study of blood T cell repertoires in COVID-19. This clone was recorded only once. The CDR3 spans 11 residues. Germline CDR1 and CDR2: SQVTM and ANQGSEA. V was trimmed by 3 bases and J by 5 bases, leaving 7 bases between them. Assay used: immunoSEQ multiplex PCR; TCRdb lists only in-frame clones, some missing. Here the sample spans around 270,000 clones, approximately 85% being singletons. The receptor comes from a woman aged 25-40 years who had recovered from COVID-19. Sequenced input: PBMCs or T cells enriched from blood (not recorded which). The chain uses TRBV29-1 and TRBJ2-5, with a weak D call TRBD1 (5 bases). The CDR3, as DNA: TGCAGCGTTGACTCAGGGGAGACCCAGTACTTC. This translates into CSVDSGETQYF.